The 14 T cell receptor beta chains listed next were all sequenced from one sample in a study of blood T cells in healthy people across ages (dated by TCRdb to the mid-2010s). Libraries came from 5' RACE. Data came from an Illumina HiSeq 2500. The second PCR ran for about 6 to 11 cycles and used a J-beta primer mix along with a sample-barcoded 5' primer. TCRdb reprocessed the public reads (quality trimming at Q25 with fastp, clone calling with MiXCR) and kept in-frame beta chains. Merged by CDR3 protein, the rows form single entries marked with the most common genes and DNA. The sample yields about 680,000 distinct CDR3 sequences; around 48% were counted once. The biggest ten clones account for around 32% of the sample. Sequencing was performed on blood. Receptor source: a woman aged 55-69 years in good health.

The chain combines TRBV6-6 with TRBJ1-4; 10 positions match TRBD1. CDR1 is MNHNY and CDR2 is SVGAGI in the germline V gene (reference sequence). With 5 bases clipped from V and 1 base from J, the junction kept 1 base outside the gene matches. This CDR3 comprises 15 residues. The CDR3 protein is CASSRDRGTNEKLFF. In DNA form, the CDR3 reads TGTGCCAGCAGTCGGGACAGGGGAACTAATGAAAAACTGTTTTTT.

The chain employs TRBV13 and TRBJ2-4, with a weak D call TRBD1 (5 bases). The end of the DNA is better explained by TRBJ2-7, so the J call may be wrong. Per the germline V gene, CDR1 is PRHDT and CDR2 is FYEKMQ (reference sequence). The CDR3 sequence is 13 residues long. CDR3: CASSLQDRYEQYF. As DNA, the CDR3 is TGTGCCAGCAGCTTACAAGACAGATACGAGCAGTACTTC.

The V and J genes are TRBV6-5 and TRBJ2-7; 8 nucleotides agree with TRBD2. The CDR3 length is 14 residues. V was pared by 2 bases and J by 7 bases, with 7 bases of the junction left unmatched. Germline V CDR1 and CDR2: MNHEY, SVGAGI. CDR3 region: CASSYTGGPREQYF. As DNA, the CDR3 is TGTGCCAGCAGTTACACGGGAGGGCCAAGAGAGCAGTACTTC.

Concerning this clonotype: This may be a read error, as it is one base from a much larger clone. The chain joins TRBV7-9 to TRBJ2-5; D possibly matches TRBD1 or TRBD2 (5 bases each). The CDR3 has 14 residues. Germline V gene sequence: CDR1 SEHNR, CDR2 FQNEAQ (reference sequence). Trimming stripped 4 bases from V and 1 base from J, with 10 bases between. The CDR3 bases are TGTGCCAGCAGCTCGAAGGGACCCCAAGAGACCCAGTACTTC. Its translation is CASSSKGPQETQYF.

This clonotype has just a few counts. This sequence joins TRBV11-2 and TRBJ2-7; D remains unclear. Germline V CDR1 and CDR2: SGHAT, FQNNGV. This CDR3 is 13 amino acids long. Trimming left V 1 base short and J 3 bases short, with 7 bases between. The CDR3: CASSLGSDYEQYF. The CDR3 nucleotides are TGTGCCAGCAGCTTAGGGTCCGACTACGAGCAGTACTTC.

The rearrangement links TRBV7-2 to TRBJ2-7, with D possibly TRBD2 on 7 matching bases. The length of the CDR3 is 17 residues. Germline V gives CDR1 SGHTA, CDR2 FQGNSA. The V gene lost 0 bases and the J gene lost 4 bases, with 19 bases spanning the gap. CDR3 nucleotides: TGTGCCAGCAGCTTAGCGAGAGGGGGGGCGATTGGATACGAGCAGTACTTC. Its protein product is CASSLARGGAIGYEQYF.

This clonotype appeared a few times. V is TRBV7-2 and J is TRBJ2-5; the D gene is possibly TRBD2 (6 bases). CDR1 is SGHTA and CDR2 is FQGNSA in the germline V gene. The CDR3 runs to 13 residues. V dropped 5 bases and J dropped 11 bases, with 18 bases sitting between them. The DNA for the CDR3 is TGTGCCAGCAGCCGAGAGGTGGGAGGTGAGCAGTACTTC. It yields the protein CASSREVGGEQYF.

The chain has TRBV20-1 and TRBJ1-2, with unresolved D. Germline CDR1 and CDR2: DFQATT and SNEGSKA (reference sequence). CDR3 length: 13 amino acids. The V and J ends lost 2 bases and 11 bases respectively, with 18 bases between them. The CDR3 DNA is TGCAGTGCTAGACATACCGACCTCCCTAATTACACCTTC. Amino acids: CSARHTDLPNYTF.

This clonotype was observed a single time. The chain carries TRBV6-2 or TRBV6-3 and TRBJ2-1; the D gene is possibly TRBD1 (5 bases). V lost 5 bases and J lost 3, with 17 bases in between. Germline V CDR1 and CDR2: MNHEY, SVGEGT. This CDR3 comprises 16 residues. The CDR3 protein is CASSTQVPRDYNEQFF. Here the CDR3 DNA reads TGTGCCAGCAGTACACAGGTTCCCCGTGACTACAATGAGCAGTTCTTC.

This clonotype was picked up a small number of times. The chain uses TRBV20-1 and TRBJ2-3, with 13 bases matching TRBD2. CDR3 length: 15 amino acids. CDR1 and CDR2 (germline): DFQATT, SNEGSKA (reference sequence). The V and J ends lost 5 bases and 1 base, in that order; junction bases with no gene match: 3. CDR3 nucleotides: TGCAGTGCTTCTACTAGCGGGAGGGGCACAGATACGCAGTATTTT. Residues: CSASTSGRGTDTQYF.

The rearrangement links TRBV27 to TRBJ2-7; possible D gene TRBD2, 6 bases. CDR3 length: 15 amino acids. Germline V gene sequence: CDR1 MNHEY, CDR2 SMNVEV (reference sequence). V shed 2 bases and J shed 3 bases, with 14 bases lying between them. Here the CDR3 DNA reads TGTGCCAGCAGTTTAAAAAGCGGGTCTTTCTACGAGCAGTACTTC. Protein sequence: CASSLKSGSFYEQYF.

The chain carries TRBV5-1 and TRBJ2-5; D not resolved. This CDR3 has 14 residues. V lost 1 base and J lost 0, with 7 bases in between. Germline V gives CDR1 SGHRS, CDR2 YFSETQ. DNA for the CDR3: TGCGCCAGCAGCTTGTCCTCTAACCAAGAGACCCAGTACTTC. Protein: CASSLSSNQETQYF.

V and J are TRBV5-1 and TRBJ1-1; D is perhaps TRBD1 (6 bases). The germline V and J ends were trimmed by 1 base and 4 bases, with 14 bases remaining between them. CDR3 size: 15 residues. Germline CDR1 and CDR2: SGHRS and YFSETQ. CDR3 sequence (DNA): TGCGCCAGCAGCTTGTCCGGGGGGCAGGGCACTGAAGCTTTCTTT. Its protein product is CASSLSGGQGTEAFF.

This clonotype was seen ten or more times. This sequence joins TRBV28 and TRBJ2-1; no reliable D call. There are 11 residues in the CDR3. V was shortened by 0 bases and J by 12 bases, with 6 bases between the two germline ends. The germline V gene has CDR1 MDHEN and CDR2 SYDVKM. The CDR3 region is CASSLWGTQFF. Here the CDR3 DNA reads TGTGCCAGCAGTTTATGGGGTACGCAGTTCTTC.